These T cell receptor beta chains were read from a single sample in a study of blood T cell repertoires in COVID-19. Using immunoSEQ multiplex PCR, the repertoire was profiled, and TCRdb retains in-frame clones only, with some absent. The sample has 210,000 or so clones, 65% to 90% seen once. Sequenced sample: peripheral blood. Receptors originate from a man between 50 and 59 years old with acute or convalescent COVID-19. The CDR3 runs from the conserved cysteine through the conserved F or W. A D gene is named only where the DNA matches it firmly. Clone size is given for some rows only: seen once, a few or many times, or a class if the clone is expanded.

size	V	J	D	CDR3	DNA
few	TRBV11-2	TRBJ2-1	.	CASSLARVRNEQFF	TGTGCCAGCAGCTTGGCGAGGGTGAGGAATGAGCAGTTCTTC
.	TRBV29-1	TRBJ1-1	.	CSGARQINTEAFF	TGCAGCGGGGCTAGACAGATTAACACTGAAGCTTTCTTT
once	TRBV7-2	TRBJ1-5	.	CASSLQGKQPQHF	TGTGCCAGCAGCTTACAGGGAAAACAGCCCCAGCATTTT
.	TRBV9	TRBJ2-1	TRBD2	CASSVVGLAGGNEQFF	TGTGCCAGCAGCGTAGTAGGACTAGCGGGGGGTAATGAGCAGTTCTTC
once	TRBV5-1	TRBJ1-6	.	CASSLLSGISPLHF	TGCGCCAGCAGCTTGTTGTCAGGGATATCACCCCTCCACTTT
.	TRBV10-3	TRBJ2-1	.	CAISESAGNNEQFF	TGTGCCATCAGTGAGTCCGCAGGCAACAATGAGCAGTTCTTC
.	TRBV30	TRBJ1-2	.	CAWRGRGFTYGYTF	TGTGCCTGGAGAGGTAGGGGGTTTACCTATGGCTACACCTTC
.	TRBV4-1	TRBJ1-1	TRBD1	CASSRGTGANTEAFF	TGCGCCAGCAGCCGAGGGACAGGCGCGAACACTGAAGCTTTCTTT
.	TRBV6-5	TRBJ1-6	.	CASSSAGRDNSPLHF	TGTGCCAGCAGTTCTGCAGGGAGGGATAATTCACCCCTCCACTTT
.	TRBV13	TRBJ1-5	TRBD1	CASSSRQGAQPQHF	TGTGCCAGCAGCTCCCGACAGGGGGCTCAGCCCCAGCATTTT
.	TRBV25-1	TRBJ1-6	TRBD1	CASKKDRANSPLHF	TGTGCCAGCAAGAAGGACAGGGCTAATTCACCCCTCCACTTT
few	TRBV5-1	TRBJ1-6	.	CASSRQAQSSYNSPLHF	TGCGCCAGCAGCCGGCAGGCCCAGAGCTCCTATAATTCACCCCTCCACTTT
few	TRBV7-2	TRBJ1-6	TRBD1	CASSLARGQNSPLHF	TGTGCCAGCAGCTTAGCGAGGGGACAGAATTCACCCCTCCACTTT
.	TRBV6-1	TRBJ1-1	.	CASSEVEGNTEAFF	TGTGCCAGCAGTGAAGTCGAGGGAAACACTGAAGCTTTCTTT
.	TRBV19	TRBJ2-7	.	CASSFEGSYEQYF	TGTGCCAGTAGTTTCGAGGGCAGCTACGAGCAGTACTTC
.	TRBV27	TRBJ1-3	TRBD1	CASSLSPGQGGIPGNTIYF	TGTGCCAGCAGTTTATCCCCAGGACAGGGTGGTATACCTGGAAACACCATATATTTT
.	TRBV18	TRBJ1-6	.	CASSAQGTSYNSPLHF	TGTGCCAGCTCAGCCCAGGGAACCTCCTATAATTCACCCCTCCACTTT
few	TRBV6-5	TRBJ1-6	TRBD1	CASSIRTGPNSPLHF	TGTGCCAGCAGTATTCGGACAGGGCCTAATTCACCCCTCCACTTT
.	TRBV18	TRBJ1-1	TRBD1	CASSSPTGQAEAFF	TGTGCCAGCTCATCACCGACCGGACAGGCTGAAGCTTTCTTT
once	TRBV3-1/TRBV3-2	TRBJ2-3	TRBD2	CASKLAGAPTDTQYF	TGTGCCAGCAAACTAGCGGGGGCCCCCACAGATACGCAGTATTTT
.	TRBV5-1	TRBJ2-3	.	CASSLGAGYDTQYF	TGCGCCAGCAGCTTGGGAGCGGGCTATGATACGCAGTATTTT
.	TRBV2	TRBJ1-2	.	CASSVRNSGGYTF	TGTGCCAGCAGTGTCCGTAATTCGGGAGGCTACACCTTC
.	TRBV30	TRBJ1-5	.	CAWSGGGNQPQHF	TGTGCCTGGAGTGGGGGAGGCAATCAGCCCCAGCATTTT
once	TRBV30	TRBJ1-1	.	CAWSQGPEAFF	TGTGCCTGGAGTCAGGGGCCTGAAGCTTTCTTT
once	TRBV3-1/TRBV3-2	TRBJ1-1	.	CASSHNAQGKAFF	TGTGCCAGCAGCCACAACGCACAGGGTAAAGCTTTCTTT
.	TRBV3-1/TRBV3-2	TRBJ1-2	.	CASSRTPNYGYTF	TGTGCCAGCAGCCGAACACCTAACTATGGCTACACCTTC
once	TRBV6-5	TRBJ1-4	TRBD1	CASSRQGTNEKLFF	TGTGCCAGCAGTCGACAGGGAACGAATGAAAAACTGTTTTTT
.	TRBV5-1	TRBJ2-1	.	CASTGGFRTTGNEQFF	TGCGCCAGCACGGGCGGGTTTCGCACAACTGGCAATGAGCAGTTCTTC
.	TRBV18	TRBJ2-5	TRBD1	CASSSTGTGSQETQYF	TGTGCCAGCTCATCGACCGGGACAGGGTCCCAAGAGACCCAGTACTTC
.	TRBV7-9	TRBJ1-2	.	CASTGGRNYGYTF	TGTGCCAGCACTGGAGGGCGAAATTATGGCTACACCTTC
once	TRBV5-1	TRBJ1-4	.	CASSNQGRNEKLFF	TGCGCCAGCAGCAATCAGGGGAGAAATGAAAAACTGTTTTTT
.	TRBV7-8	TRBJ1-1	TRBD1	CASSEQGTLNTEAFF	TGTGCCAGCAGCGAACAGGGGACCCTCAACACTGAAGCTTTCTTT
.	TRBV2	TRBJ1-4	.	CASSGPGNEKLFF	TGTGCCAGCAGTGGGCCGGGAAATGAAAAACTGTTTTTT
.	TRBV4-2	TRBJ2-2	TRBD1	CASSQDRGPGELFF	TGTGCCAGCAGCCAAGATAGGGGGCCAGGGGAGCTGTTTTTT
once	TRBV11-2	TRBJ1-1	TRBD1	CASSRGQGTTEAFF	TGTGCCAGCAGCCGAGGACAGGGGACGACTGAAGCTTTCTTT
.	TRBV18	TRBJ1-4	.	CASSPGGAFDEKLFF	TGTGCCAGCTCACCGGGAGGGGCCTTTGATGAAAAACTGTTTTTT
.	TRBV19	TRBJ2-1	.	CASKETNVYNEQFF	TGTGCCAGTAAGGAGACGAACGTCTACAATGAGCAGTTCTTC
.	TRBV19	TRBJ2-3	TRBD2	CASSIAAGAGTDTQYF	TGTGCCAGTAGTATAGCAGCGGGGGCTGGCACAGATACGCAGTATTTT
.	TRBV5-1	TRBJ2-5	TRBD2	CASSPRPGGSQETQYF	TGCGCCAGCAGTCCGAGACCGGGGGGATCCCAAGAGACCCAGTACTTC
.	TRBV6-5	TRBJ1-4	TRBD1	CASMTGGSGNEKLFF	TGTGCCAGCATGACAGGGGGGTCGGGTAATGAAAAACTGTTTTTT
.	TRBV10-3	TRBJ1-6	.	CAISEWGPRSPLHF	TGTGCCATCAGTGAGTGGGGCCCGAGGTCACCCCTCCACTTT
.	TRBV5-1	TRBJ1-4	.	CASSLDSATNEKLFF	TGCGCCAGCAGCTTGGACAGTGCAACTAATGAAAAACTGTTTTTT
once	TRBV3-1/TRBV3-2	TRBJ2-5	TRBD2	CASRPLTSPGETQYF	TGTGCCAGCAGACCTTTGACTAGCCCCGGGGAGACCCAGTACTTC
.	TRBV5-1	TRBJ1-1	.	CASSVPGSTYTEAFF	TGCGCCAGCAGCGTTCCGGGTTCAACTTACACTGAAGCTTTCTTT
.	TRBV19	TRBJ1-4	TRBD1	CASSIRDRVREKLFF	TGTGCCAGTAGTATAAGGGACAGGGTGCGAGAAAAACTGTTTTTT
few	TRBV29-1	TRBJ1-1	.	CSVVRQGLNTEAFF	TGCAGCGTTGTCCGGCAGGGGTTGAACACTGAAGCTTTCTTT
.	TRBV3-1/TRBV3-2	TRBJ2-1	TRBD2	CASSHLRTSGFSNEQFF	TGTGCCAGCAGCCACCTCAGGACTAGCGGCTTCTCGAATGAGCAGTTCTTC
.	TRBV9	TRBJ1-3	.	CASSVAGGAGFGNTIYF	TGTGCCAGCAGCGTAGCTGGGGGGGCTGGATTCGGAAACACCATATATTTT
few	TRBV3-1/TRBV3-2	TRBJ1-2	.	CASSRGGYGYTF	TGTGCCAGCAGCAGGGGAGGCTATGGCTACACCTTC
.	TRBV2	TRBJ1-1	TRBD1	CASRTRQGGSTEAFF	TGTGCCAGCAGGACTCGACAGGGCGGCAGCACTGAAGCTTTCTTT
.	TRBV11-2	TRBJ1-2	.	CASSLGQSPYGYTF	TGTGCCAGCAGCCTTGGACAGAGCCCCTATGGCTACACCTTC
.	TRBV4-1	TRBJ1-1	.	CASSQGTLNTEAFF	TGCGCCAGCAGCCAGGGGACACTTAACACTGAAGCTTTCTTT
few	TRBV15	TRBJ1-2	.	CATSSSTGSSGYTF	TGTGCCACCAGCAGTAGTACAGGGAGCTCGGGCTACACCTTC
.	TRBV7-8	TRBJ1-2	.	CASSLFRGDGYTF	TGTGCCAGCAGCCTGTTTAGGGGCGATGGCTACACCTTC
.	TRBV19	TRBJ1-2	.	CASSIEARRGYGYTF	TGTGCCAGTAGTATAGAAGCACGGAGGGGCTATGGCTACACCTTC
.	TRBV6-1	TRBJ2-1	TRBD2	CASSEVRGGRDEQFF	TGTGCCAGCAGTGAAGTACGGGGGGGGCGCGATGAGCAGTTCTTC